This TCR beta chain was documented in a study of T-cell reconstitution after alpha-beta-depleted transplantation in children. This clonotype was detected a few times. CDR1 is SEHNR and CDR2 is FQNEAQ in the germline V gene (reference sequence). This CDR3 comprises 13 residues. V lost 8 bases, J lost 4 bases, and 12 bases lay in between. It was with unique molecular identifiers that the TCRbeta library was prepared. TCRdb recomputed calls from the PCR reads with MiXCR, one row per CDR3 protein. The table has 600,000 to 800,000 distinct CDR3 sequences, around 13% seen once. The source material was PBMCs, sampled before TCRalphabeta/CD19-depleted stem cell transplant. The clonotype comes from a girl aged 2 to 10 with congenital amegakaryocytic thrombocytopenia, due to receive a stem cell transplant. The chain recombines TRBV7-9 with TRBJ1-3; D possibly corresponds to TRBD1 (5 bases). This CDR3 reads CASEEQDGNTIYF. The CDR3 DNA reads as TGTGCCAGCGAAGAACAGGACGGAAACACCATATATTTT.